Listed below are T cell receptor beta chains from one sample, sequenced in a study of T-cell memory formation after mild COVID-19. TCRdb re-called the 5' RACE reads through MiXCR, storing one row per CDR3 protein. The sample has hundreds of thousands of distinct CDR3 sequences, approximately 15% seen once. The specimen was PBMCs or a T cell subset sorted from them (not recorded which). These receptors all come from an adult woman who had mild COVID-19 (a few samples of this study predate the infection). Cell type and time point are not known. CDR3s include the opening cysteine and the closing phenylalanine or tryptophan.

TRBV20-1	CSAPRTGGVGGYTF
TRBV25-1	CASSEDRDTEAFF
TRBV12-3/TRBV12-4	CASSKTETGPSRSYNEQFF
TRBV20-1	CSVRTSGRHGTDTQYF
TRBV25-1	CASTSTGTAYGYTF
TRBV7-9	CASSQAGGNGAYGYTF
TRBV27	CASSRLAGGPYEQYF
TRBV12-3/TRBV12-4	CASSLALGLAGGSTDTQYF
TRBV29-1	CSVEEGAVSGNTIYF
TRBV4-2	CASSRSAAGELFF
TRBV7-9	CASSYSGKTSYEQYF
TRBV29-1	CSVEDSAETQYF
TRBV5-1	CASSGGQGASEQYF
TRBV12-3/TRBV12-4	CASSFRLNQPQHF
TRBV20-1	CSARGTGGLRSTDTQYF
TRBV12-3/TRBV12-4	CASRNQENTEAFF
TRBV7-8	CASSRAVETVDSEAFF
TRBV12-3/TRBV12-4	CASRAQGDTQYF
TRBV7-3	CASSFGSGSSYNEQFF
TRBV6-6	CASREPGTGNTIYF
TRBV6-1	CASSEVKVRAYGYTF
TRBV2	CASREGTGNSPLHF
TRBV4-2	CASRREGSYTEAFF
TRBV5-1	CASSEYGDTQYF
TRBV20-1	CSASSAGARNEQFF
TRBV5-1	CASSLTGSPFEKLFF